This passage covers 22 T cell receptor beta chains from one sample sequenced in a study of T cells after yellow fever vaccination. TCRdb fed the 5' RACE reads into MiXCR, producing one record per CDR3 protein. The profile shows approximately 350,000 distinct CDR3 sequences, more than 9% of them singletons. The sample in question was PBMCs, obtained on the day of the first yellow fever vaccination. The receptor source for this set is a man aged 18 to 30 who received the YFV17D yellow fever vaccine.

This rearrangement joins TRBV5-1 to TRBJ2-5; 8 bases are shared with TRBD2. The germline CDR1 and CDR2 sequences are SGHRS and YFSETQ. The ends lost 4 bases at V and 5 bases at J; junction bases unmatched: 10. The CDR3 spans 15 residues. DNA of the CDR3: TGCGCCAGCAGCGTAGCGGGGACTAGAGACGAGACCCAGTACTTC. Residues: CASSVAGTRDETQYF.

This clonotype was recorded a few times. This chain links TRBV18 with TRBJ2-7; D might be TRBD1 (5 bases). V gave up 6 bases and J gave up 4 bases, with 16 bases separating them. Looked up from germline, CDR1 is KGHSH and CDR2 is LQKENI. This CDR3 spans 14 amino acids. In nucleotides, the CDR3 is TGTGCCAGCTCCCCAGTAGGGGTACAATACGAGCAGTACGTC. Amino acid sequence: CASSPVGVQYEQYV.

This clonotype was found a few times. The chain couples TRBV12-3 or TRBV12-4 to TRBJ1-3; no clear D gene. CDR3 length: 12 residues. Between the trimmed V and J ends, which lost 5 bases and 3 bases, there was a span of 5 bases. The CDR3 DNA is TGTGCCAGCAGTCCCGGTGGAAACACCATATATTTT. Translated: CASSPGGNTIYF.

This clonotype was seen a few times. The gene calls are TRBV19 and TRBJ2-7; 8 bases fit TRBD1. The germline V gene encodes CDR1 LNHDA and CDR2 SQIVND (reference sequence). V was pared by 5 bases and J by 3 bases, with 3 bases of the junction left unmatched. The CDR3 sequence is 13 residues long. The CDR3 sequence is CASSWTGRYEQYF. DNA of the CDR3: TGTGCCAGTAGTTGGACAGGGCGCTACGAGCAGTACTTC.

This clonotype was picked up a small number of times. The chain recombines TRBV7-9 with TRBJ1-6, with 7 bases fitting TRBD1. The length of the CDR3 is 16 residues. Trimming cost V 4 bases and J 8 bases; bases outside gene matches: 11. Germline V gives CDR1 SEHNR, CDR2 FQNEAQ (reference sequence). CDR3 protein: CASSSGTGARHSPLHF. The DNA of the CDR3 is TGTGCCAGCAGCTCCGGAACAGGGGCTCGGCATTCACCCCTCCACTTT.

The J gene is TRBJ1-2, the V gene TRBV5-4; TRBD1 agrees at 7 bases. V dropped 4 bases and J dropped 5; count of bases not matched to a gene: 11. Germline assignment: CDR1 SGHNT and CDR2 YYREEE (reference sequence). This CDR3 spans 15 amino acids. The CDR3 loop is CASSPGTEKAYGYTF. DNA for the CDR3: TGTGCCAGCAGCCCCGGGACAGAAAAAGCTTATGGCTACACCTTC.

This clonotype is a singleton in its sample. V and J are TRBV29-1 and TRBJ1-1, with TRBD1 matching over 7 bases. With 8 bases clipped from V and 9 bases from J, the junction kept 9 bases outside the gene matches. In germline, CDR1 is SQVTM, CDR2 ANQGSEA. The CDR3 extends over 11 amino acids. The DNA of the CDR3 is TGCAGCACCGAGACAGGGCATAAAGCTTTCTTT. Its protein is CSTETGHKAFF. Together with reference TRBV29-1 and TRBJ1-1, the CDR3 gives the full variable domain: SAVISQKPSRDICQRGTSLTIQCQVDSQVTMMFWYRQQPGQSLTLIATANQGSEATYESGFVIDKFPISRPNLTFSTLTVSNMSPEDSSIYLCSTETGHKAFFGQGTRLTVV.

The genes are TRBV7-8 and TRBJ1-2; 9 bases match TRBD1. The junction had 4 bases not matched to a gene; V was cut back by 1 base and J by 7 bases. Germline V gene data show CDR1 as SGHVS and CDR2 as FQNEAQ. CDR3 length equals 14 residues. CDR3 amino acids: CASSLEGQGRGYTF. CDR3 sequence (DNA): TGTGCCAGCAGCTTAGAGGGACAGGGTCGTGGCTACACCTTC.

This clonotype was counted at least ten times. This chain links TRBV5-1 with TRBJ1-3; D call uncertain. Trimming pared 0 bases from V and 4 bases from J, leaving 11 bases between. The CDR3 has 15 residues. CDR1 and CDR2 (germline): SGHRS, YFSETQ. In nucleotides, the CDR3 is TGCGCCAGCAGCTTGGGCGATGGGAAAGGAAACACCATATATTTT. Protein product: CASSLGDGKGNTIYF.

This clonotype was counted only a few times. The rearrangement links TRBV3-1 to TRBJ1-2; D gene uncertain. V dropped 4 bases and J dropped 3 bases, with 6 bases sitting between them. The CDR3 has 12 residues. Germline assignment: CDR1 LGHDT and CDR2 YNNKEL (reference sequence). The CDR3 region is CASSLAYYGYTF. For the CDR3, the DNA is TGTGCCAGCAGCCTAGCTTACTATGGCTACACCTTC.

A few counts support this clonotype. This sequence joins TRBV5-1 and TRBJ2-2; unclear D gene. CDR1 is SGHRS, CDR2 YFSETQ, per germline. CDR3 length: 15 amino acids. V gave up 4 bases and J gave up 0 bases, with 10 bases separating them. CDR3 bases: TGCGCCAGCAGCCCGGACGGATCGAACACCGGGGAGCTGTTTTTT. This sequence encodes CASSPDGSNTGELFF.

The sample holds a few counts of this clonotype. The J gene is TRBJ1-1, the V gene TRBV10-3, with a weak D call TRBD1 (5 bases). CDR1 is ENHRY and CDR2 is SYGVKD in the germline V gene. The CDR3 length is 12 residues. Trimming stripped 8 bases from V and 4 bases from J, with 11 bases between. The DNA for the CDR3 is TGTGCCATCTCGGGGCGAGGCACTGAAGCTTTCTTT. Amino acid sequence: CAISGRGTEAFF.

This clonotype was observed a few times. V gene TRBV29-1 combines with J gene TRBJ2-1; no reliable D call. The length of the CDR3 is 15 residues. Trimming removed 1 base at V and 5 bases at J, with 15 bases between. The germline CDR1 and CDR2 sequences are SQVTM and ANQGSEA. The CDR3: CSVEGQRNYNNEQFF. Written as DNA, the CDR3 is TGCAGCGTTGAAGGGCAGCGAAATTATAACAATGAGCAGTTCTTC.

Written as DNA, the CDR3 is TGTGCCAGCAGCTTACTATCGGGGGGGTTCGGTGCAGATACGCAGTATTTT. Translated: CASSLLSGGFGADTQYF. The chain links TRBV7-2 to TRBJ2-3; 8 bases are a match to TRBD2. V shed 2 bases, J shed 4 bases, and the junction held 11 bases outside the gene matches. The CDR3 covers 17 residues. Germline CDR1 and CDR2: SGHTA and FQGNSA.

This chain links TRBV6-2 or TRBV6-3 with TRBJ2-5; 7 bases agree with TRBD2. Germline V gene lookup returns CDR1 MNHEY and CDR2 SVGEGT. With 7 bases clipped from V and 1 base from J, the junction kept 12 bases outside the gene matches. The CDR3 is 16 residues long. The CDR3 DNA sequence: TGTGCCAGCAACCCACCCCTCGGCGGGGGCCAAGAGACCCAGTACTTC. Protein product: CASNPPLGGGQETQYF.

The chain joins TRBV24-1 to TRBJ2-3; D is ambiguous. Germline CDR1 is KGHDR and CDR2 is SFDVKD. V was pared by 5 bases and J by 2 bases, with 7 bases between. CDR3 size: 13 residues. The CDR3 region is CATSAPPTDTQYF. The CDR3, as DNA: TGTGCCACCAGTGCTCCCCCCACAGATACGCAGTATTTT.

This clonotype came up a few times. This rearrangement joins TRBV4-3 to TRBJ2-1, with 10 positions matching TRBD2. V lost 1 base to trimming and J lost 5 bases; unmatched junction nucleotides: 5. The CDR3 is 16 residues long. CDR1 is LGHNA and CDR2 is YSLEER in the germline V gene. The DNA of the CDR3 is TGCGCCAGCAGCCAAGGAGCGGGGGGGCCGAACAATGAGCAGTTCTTC. It is translated as CASSQGAGGPNNEQFF.

This clonotype was counted between two and nine times. The V call is TRBV12-3 or TRBV12-4, the J call TRBJ1-2; the D gene is possibly TRBD1 (6 bases). This CDR3 spans 14 amino acids. V was pared by 6 bases and J by 3 bases, with 14 bases between. The CDR3 DNA follows: TGTGCCAGCAGCCTACGGTACAGGGACTATGGCTACACCTTC. It is translated as CASSLRYRDYGYTF.

This clonotype was detected only a few times. This chain connects TRBV9 to TRBJ2-5, with D perhaps TRBD1 (6 bases). The CDR3 loop spans 15 amino acids. With 0 bases removed from V and 5 bases from J, the gap between germline ends came to 14 bases. Germline V gene data show CDR1 as SGDLS and CDR2 as YYNGEE. For the CDR3, the DNA is TGTGCCAGCAGCGTAGGGGGGCAGGGTCTGGAGACCCAGTACTTC. This translates into CASSVGGQGLETQYF.

There are a few counts of this clonotype. The CDR3 DNA reads as TGCGCCAGCAGCCCGCGGGAGGGCTTTGGCAGCCAAGAGACCCAGTACTTC. Amino acid sequence: CASSPREGFGSQETQYF. J is TRBJ2-5 and V is TRBV4-3; 9 bases map to TRBD2. CDR1 and CDR2 from the germline V gene are LGHNA and YSLEER. The ends lost 4 bases at V and 1 base at J; junction bases unmatched: 10. CDR3 size: 17 residues.

This clonotype was observed a few times. This chain links TRBV11-3 with TRBJ2-1, with 9 bases fitting TRBD2. The J segment lost 8 bases and the V segment lost 5 bases, leaving 4 bases of the junction unmatched. The V gene's germline CDR1 is SGHNT and CDR2 YENEEA. The CDR3 extends over 13 amino acids. CDR3 protein: CASSLAGRHEQFF. The CDR3 DNA reads TGTGCCAGCAGCCTAGCGGGGCGCCATGAGCAGTTCTTC. Based on the CDR3 plus reference TRBV11-3 and TRBJ2-1, the full variable domain is EAGVVQSPRYKIIEKKQPVAFWCNPISGHNTLYWYLQNLGQGPELLIRYENEEAVDDSQLPKDRFSAERLKGVDSTLKIQPAELGDSAVYLCASSLAGRHEQFFGPGTRLTVL.

The CDR3 DNA sequence: TGTGCCAGCAGCTTACACGACCCCAATGAGCAGTTCTTC. It codes for CASSLHDPNEQFF. This chain joins TRBV5-5 and TRBJ2-1; D ambiguous. The germline gives CDR1 SGHKS, CDR2 YYEKEE (reference sequence). Trimming removed 2 bases from V and 6 bases from J, with 9 bases in between. This CDR3 region has 13 residues.